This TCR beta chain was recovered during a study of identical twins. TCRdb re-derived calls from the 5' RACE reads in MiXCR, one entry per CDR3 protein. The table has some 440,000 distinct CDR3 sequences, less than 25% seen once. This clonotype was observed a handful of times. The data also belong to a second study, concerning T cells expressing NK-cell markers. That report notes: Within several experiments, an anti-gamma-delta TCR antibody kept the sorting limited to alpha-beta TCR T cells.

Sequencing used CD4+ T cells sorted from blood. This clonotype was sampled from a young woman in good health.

CDR3 sequence (DNA): TGCGCCAGCAGATATGACAGAATTAATTCACCCCTCCACTTT. It yields the protein CASRYDRINSPLHF. V is TRBV4-3 and J is TRBJ1-6, with a tentative D call TRBD1 (5 bases). Germline CDR1 and CDR2: LGHNA and YSLEER. The CDR3 has 14 residues. V was clipped by 6 bases and J by 6 bases, with 12 bases between them.